This T cell receptor (beta chain) is from a study of shared clonotypes between healthy human individuals. Study-level findings and limits: Non-shared clonotypes displayed generation probabilities falling below those of clonotypes present in all four donors. The diversity represented, both genetic and in exposure history, was limited by few donors.

With 0 bases removed from V and 6 bases from J, the gap between germline ends came to 15 bases. The CDR3 is 15 amino acids. CDR1 SGHRS and CDR2 YFSETQ come from the germline V gene. With regard to this clone: Its antigen is undetermined.

The authors divided CD4+ cells into CD45RA+ naive and CD45RA-negative memory subsets. TCRdb's copy holds only in-frame clones and misses some; the assay was immunoSEQ multiplex PCR. This table holds under 1,900,000 clones, 98% found once. The clonotype originates from a young man in good health. Sequenced sample: naive CD4+ T cells sorted from blood. This sample's subset: CD45RA+ positively selected. The chain recombines TRBV5-1 with TRBJ1-2; the D gene is possibly TRBD1 (5 bases). CDR3 nucleotides: TGCGCCAGCAGCTTGGATCGCGGGGCGAGGAATGGCTACACCTTC. Translating it yields CASSLDRGARNGYTF. Using reference TRBV5-1 and TRBJ1-2 for the parts outside the CDR3, the full variable domain is KAGVTQTPRYLIKTRGQQVTLSCSPISGHRSVSWYQQTPGQGLQFLFEYFSETQRNKGNFPGRFSGRQFSNSRSEMNVSTLELGDSALYLCASSLDRGARNGYTFGSGTRLTVV.